These 15 T cell receptor beta chains were all obtained from the same sample, sequenced in a study of blood T cells in healthy people across ages. Then a second PCR, running roughly 6 to 12 cycles, was carried out with a sample-barcoded 5' primer and a J-beta primer mix. MiXCR was run by TCRdb on the 5' RACE reads, yielding one entry per CDR3 protein. The table includes approximately 690,000 distinct CDR3 sequences, roughly two fifths detected once. Sequencing was performed on blood. The source is a man older than 75 in good health.

This sequence joins TRBV7-9 and TRBJ2-1; D perhaps matches TRBD2 (5 bases). The CDR3 has 14 residues. Trimming stripped 4 bases from V and 7 bases from J, with 14 bases between. Germline V gene lookup returns CDR1 SEHNR and CDR2 FQNEAQ (reference sequence). CDR3 region: CASSSRDYGNEQFF. DNA of the CDR3: TGTGCCAGCAGCTCCCGGGATTATGGGAATGAGCAGTTCTTC.

The chain recombines TRBV10-3 with TRBJ1-1; D unclear. From germline, CDR1 is ENHRY and CDR2 SYGVKD. The CDR3 totals 15 residues. V lost 4 bases and J 0 bases, leaving 12 bases between the germline ends. The CDR3 here is CAISVAQTMNTEAFF. The CDR3 nucleotides read TGTGCCATCAGTGTAGCGCAGACAATGAACACTGAAGCTTTCTTT.

This clonotype showed up just a few times. The DNA of the CDR3 is TGTGCCAGCAGTGAAAGGGGACAGGGAGACTCACCCCTCCACTTT. The encoded protein is CASSERGQGDSPLHF. This chain connects TRBV2 to TRBJ1-6, with 9 positions matching TRBD1. The CDR3 consists of 15 residues. CDR1 SNHLY and CDR2 FYNNEI come from the germline V gene. V lost 2 bases, J lost 10 bases, and 6 bases stayed unmatched.

Regarding this clonotype: A read error is possible here, since a much larger clone lies one base away. The V gene is TRBV3-1, the J gene TRBJ2-5; D is perhaps TRBD2 (6 bases). The J call is doubtful: the DNA matches TRBJ2-7 better. The CDR3 has 13 residues. Germline-derived CDR1 and CDR2 are LGHDT and YNNKEL (reference sequence). CDR3 residues: CAGSLRGANEQYF. DNA of the CDR3: TGTGCCGGCAGCCTGCGGGGAGCCAACGAGCAGTACTTC.

The CDR3 DNA sequence: TGTGCCAGCAGCCACGGACTAGCGGGTGTGGTCTCCTACAATGAGCAGTTCTTC. Amino acid sequence: CASSHGLAGVVSYNEQFF. The V call is TRBV3-1, the J call TRBJ2-1, with 11 bases aligning to TRBD2. CDR1 is LGHDT, CDR2 YNNKEL, per germline (reference sequence). The CDR3 consists of 18 residues. The trim removed 3 bases at V and 0 bases at J, leaving 7 bases unmatched.

This chain connects TRBV2 to TRBJ2-7; the match to TRBD2 covers 13 bases. The length of the CDR3 is 14 residues. Trimming removed 6 bases from V and 7 bases from J; junction bases left unmatched: 6. Germline values: CDR1 SNHLY, CDR2 FYNNEI. The CDR3 loop is CASRLVLAGGEQYF. For the CDR3, the DNA is TGTGCCAGCAGACTAGTACTAGCGGGAGGGGAGCAGTACTTC.

The chain is built from TRBV7-2 and TRBJ1-2; D is ambiguous. The CDR3 has 13 amino acids. With 1 base removed from V and 4 bases from J, the gap between germline ends came to 7 bases. The germline V gene has CDR1 SGHTA and CDR2 FQGNSA. The CDR3 here is CASSLGTIYGYTF. The CDR3 nucleotides are TGTGCCAGCAGCTTAGGAACAATCTATGGCTACACCTTC. The full variable domain, completed using reference TRBV7-2 and TRBJ1-2, is GAGVSQSPSNKVTEKGKDVELRCDPISGHTALYWYRQSLGQGLEFLIYFQGNSAPDKSGLPSDRFSAERTGGSVSTLTIQRTQQEDSAVYLCASSLGTIYGYTFGSGTRLTVV.

This clonotype was found once. V and J are TRBV14 and TRBJ2-5; D uncertain. Trimming cost V 0 bases and J 10 bases, with 9 bases left between them. The CDR3 loop spans 12 amino acids. Looked up from germline, CDR1 is SGHDN and CDR2 is FVKESK. This CDR3 is CASSQDNSFQYF. The CDR3 DNA reads as TGTGCCAGCAGCCAAGATAATAGTTTCCAGTACTTC.

The chain is built from TRBV6-2 or TRBV6-3 and TRBJ2-5; either TRBD1 or TRBD2 may fit D (6 bases each). Trimming took 0 bases from V and 11 from J, leaving 16 bases between them. The length of the CDR3 is 14 residues. The germline V gene has CDR1 MNHEY and CDR2 SVGEGT. The CDR3 DNA is TGTGCCAGCAGTTACTCGAGGGGGGCTAGTGAGCAGTACTTC. Amino acids: CASSYSRGASEQYF.

This clonotype was observed at least ten times. This chain uses TRBV10-3 with TRBJ1-6, with D tentatively TRBD1 (5 bases). The germline V and J ends were trimmed by 5 bases and 5 bases, with 7 bases remaining between them. Germline CDR1 is ENHRY and CDR2 is SYGVKD. This CDR3 has 13 residues. The CDR3 DNA reads as TGTGCCATCAGTAAGACAGATAATTCACCCCTCCACTTT. Translated: CAISKTDNSPLHF.

The chain recombines TRBV7-9 with TRBJ1-2, with 10 bases aligning to TRBD1. With V trimmed by 1 base and J by 5 bases, 4 bases remained unmatched. CDR1 and CDR2 (germline): SEHNR, FQNEAQ (reference sequence). The CDR3 has 15 residues. In DNA form, the CDR3 reads TGTGCCAGCAGCTTAGGGACGGGACAGGGGTATGGCTACACCTTC. It codes for CASSLGTGQGYGYTF.

The chain uses TRBV28 and TRBJ1-5; 7 nucleotides match TRBD1. The CDR3 extends over 14 amino acids. CDR1 is MDHEN and CDR2 is SYDVKM in the germline V gene. The ends lost 6 bases at V and 2 bases at J; junction bases unmatched: 4. For the CDR3, the DNA is TGTGCCAGCAGCCAGGGGGGGCGCAATCAGCCCCAGCATTTT. This codes for CASSQGGRNQPQHF.

V and J are TRBV6-6 and TRBJ2-5; 8 bases are a match to TRBD2. The germline CDR1 and CDR2 sequences are MNHNY and SVGAGI (reference sequence). The V segment lost 4 bases and the J segment 5 bases; nucleotides outside the gene matches: 9. The CDR3 length is 15 residues. CDR3 in amino acids: CASSSGTRRGETQYF. In DNA, the CDR3 is TGTGCCAGCAGTTCTGGGACTAGGAGGGGGGAGACCCAGTACTTC.

The chain employs TRBV5-1 and TRBJ2-5, with 8 positions matching TRBD2. V gave up 0 bases and J gave up 11 bases; unmatched junction bases: 12. Germline loops: CDR1 SGHRS, CDR2 YFSETQ. There are 15 residues in the CDR3. The CDR3 here is CASSLGGRSYNEQYF. CDR3 DNA sequence: TGCGCCAGCAGCTTGGGCGGGAGGTCCTACAATGAGCAGTACTTC. Combining the CDR3 with reference TRBV5-1 and TRBJ2-5 gives the whole variable domain KAGVTQTPRYLIKTRGQQVTLSCSPISGHRSVSWYQQTPGQGLQFLFEYFSETQRNKGNFPGRFSGRQFSNSRSEMNVSTLELGDSALYLCASSLGGRSYNEQYFGPGTRLLVL.

The rearrangement uses TRBV20-1 and TRBJ2-1; perhaps TRBD2 as D (7 bases). The germline CDR1 and CDR2 sequences are DFQATT and SNEGSKA (reference sequence). The CDR3 extends over 16 amino acids. V lost 2 bases to trimming and J lost 7 bases, with 21 bases between them. Written as DNA, the CDR3 is TGCAGTGCTAGAAAGGTGGGGGGGGCGCGTCTAAATGAGCAGTTCTTC. This translates into CSARKVGGARLNEQFF.